Shown below are 13 T cell receptor beta chains from a single sample sequenced in a study of cytomegalovirus exposure and HLA in healthy donors. PCR used 60 Vbeta primers and 13 Jbeta primers. Method: immunoSEQ multiplex PCR; TCRdb's copy keeps in-frame clones and lacks some. The sample has roughly 130,000 clones, about two thirds seen once. The sequenced sample consisted of PBMCs. The receptors stem from a human donor in good health.

The J gene is TRBJ1-1, the V gene TRBV29-1; possible D gene TRBD1, 6 bases. There are 13 residues in the CDR3. Germline loops: CDR1 SQVTM, CDR2 ANQGSEA. The DNA for the CDR3 is TGCAACACTAAGGAGGGGGGGGGCACTGAAGCTTTCTTT. Translating gives CNTKEGGGTEAFF.

This clone has only a few counts. The chain joins TRBV9 to TRBJ1-2, with 10 bases matching TRBD1. The CDR3 has 15 residues. Germline V gene data show CDR1 as SGDLS and CDR2 as YYNGEE. The ends lost 4 bases at V and 1 base at J; junction bases unmatched: 4. This CDR3 is CASSPRTGGNYGYTF. In DNA form, the CDR3 reads TGTGCCAGCAGCCCACGGACAGGGGGTAACTATGGCTACACCTTC.

This rearrangement joins TRBV7-9 to TRBJ2-7, with a possible D match to TRBD2 (7 bases). Germline V gene data show CDR1 as SEHNR and CDR2 as FQNEAQ (reference sequence). V was pared by 0 bases and J by 3 bases, with 12 bases between. This CDR3 contains 15 residues. The CDR3 loop reads CASSLASGGRYEQYF. The CDR3 DNA is TGTGCCAGCAGCTTAGCGTCCGGGGGGCGCTACGAGCAGTACTTC.

The chain couples TRBV7-3 to TRBJ2-1, with 11 bases lining up with TRBD2. The germline gives CDR1 SGHTA, CDR2 FQGTGA. CDR3 length: 16 residues. V lost 5 bases to trimming and J lost 5 bases; unmatched junction nucleotides: 8. CDR3 sequence (DNA): TGTGCCAGCAGCGTCCTTAGCGGGGGGGCAGACAATGAGCAGTTCTTC. Translation gives CASSVLSGGADNEQFF. Combining the CDR3 with reference TRBV7-3 and TRBJ2-1 gives the whole variable domain GAGVSQTPSNKVTEKGKYVELRCDPISGHTALYWYRQSLGQGPEFLIYFQGTGAADDSGLPNDRFFAVRPEGSVSTLKIQRTERGDSAVYLCASSVLSGGADNEQFFGPGTRLTVL.

The V call is TRBV7-2, the J call TRBJ1-2; D may be TRBD1 (5 bases). The V end was cut by 5 bases, the J end by 7 bases, with 14 bases between. This CDR3 has 13 amino acids. Germline CDR1 SGHTA, CDR2 FQGNSA. DNA of the CDR3: TGTGCCAGCAGCCGAACTACCAGGGTTGGCTACACCTTC. Protein: CASSRTTRVGYTF.

This chain links TRBV5-1 with TRBJ2-5, with TRBD2 matching 7 bases. The V gene's germline CDR1 is SGHRS and CDR2 YFSETQ. This CDR3 spans 18 amino acids. Trimming took 7 bases from V and 5 from J; bases not matched to a gene: 23. The CDR3 loop is CASLLLNPAGEYVETQYF. CDR3 bases: TGCGCCAGCTTATTGCTAAATCCCGCGGGAGAGTATGTGGAGACCCAGTACTTC.

V gene TRBV5-4 combines with J gene TRBJ2-2; D gene ambiguous. V dropped 0 bases and J dropped 6 bases, with 3 bases sitting between them. CDR1 and CDR2 from the germline V gene are SGHNT and YYREEE (reference sequence). There are 12 residues in the CDR3. In DNA form, the CDR3 reads TGTGCCAGCAGCTTGGACTCCGGGGAGCTGTTTTTT. The encoded protein is CASSLDSGELFF.

CDR3 amino acids: CASSYSIRTGYGYTF. The CDR3 nucleotides are TGTGCCAGCAGTTACTCGATTAGGACAGGGTATGGCTACACCTTC. The chain employs TRBV6-5 and TRBJ1-2, with 8 nucleotides matching TRBD1. CDR3 length: 15 amino acids. Germline-derived CDR1 and CDR2 are MNHEY and SVGAGI. The J segment lost 5 bases and the V segment lost 0 bases, leaving 5 bases of the junction unmatched.

This clone has more than one count but fewer than ten. The chain uses TRBV30 and TRBJ2-5, with TRBD2 as a possible D gene (5 bases). The CDR3 length is 15 residues. V lost 0 bases, J lost 2 bases, and 13 bases lay in between. Germline values: CDR1 GTSNPN, CDR2 SVGIG (reference sequence). The CDR3 is CAWSVEGSWQETQYF. In nucleotides, the CDR3 is TGTGCCTGGAGTGTAGAGGGTAGCTGGCAAGAGACCCAGTACTTC. Variable domain in full (rest from reference TRBV30 and TRBJ2-5): SQTIHQWPATLVQPVGSPLSLECTVEGTSNPNLYWYRQAAGRGLQLLFYSVGIGQISSEVPQNLSASRPQDRQFILSSKKLLLSDSGFYLCAWSVEGSWQETQYFGPGTRLLVL.

This clone was observed a few times. V and J are TRBV7-8 and TRBJ2-3; 7 nucleotides align to TRBD2. Trimming at V came to 4 bases and at J to 0 bases, leaving 10 bases not matched to a gene. Germline V CDR1 and CDR2: SGHVS, FQNEAQ. The CDR3 extends over 17 amino acids. This CDR3 is CASSSRGASGSTDTQYF. DNA of the CDR3: TGTGCCAGCAGCTCCCGCGGGGCTAGCGGAAGCACAGATACGCAGTATTTT.

The chain recombines TRBV29-1 with TRBJ1-4; a weak D match, TRBD1 (6 bases). V lost 3 bases and J 5 bases, leaving 13 bases between the germline ends. This CDR3 has 14 amino acids. Germline values: CDR1 SQVTM, CDR2 ANQGSEA. The CDR3: CSVDTTGRNEKLFF. The DNA of the CDR3 is TGCAGCGTTGATACGACAGGCCGGAATGAAAAACTGTTTTTT.

The V gene is TRBV9, the J gene TRBJ1-2, with a possible D match to TRBD1 (5 bases). Germline CDR1 and CDR2: SGDLS and YYNGEE. Trimming cost V 0 bases and J 4 bases, with 10 bases left between them. The CDR3 spans 14 residues. The CDR3 loop reads CASSVDDRVYGYTF. In DNA form, the CDR3 reads TGTGCCAGCAGCGTAGACGACAGAGTCTATGGCTACACCTTC.

This clone has just a few counts. This chain connects TRBV7-6 to TRBJ2-5, with TRBD2 as a possible D gene (5 bases). The length of the CDR3 is 16 residues. V was pared by 6 bases and J by 2 bases, with 19 bases between. CDR1 and CDR2 (germline): SGHVS, FNYEAQ. This chain's CDR3 is CASRGEGGRLQETQYF. The CDR3 DNA reads TGTGCCAGCAGGGGAGAAGGCGGACGGTTACAAGAGACCCAGTACTTC.